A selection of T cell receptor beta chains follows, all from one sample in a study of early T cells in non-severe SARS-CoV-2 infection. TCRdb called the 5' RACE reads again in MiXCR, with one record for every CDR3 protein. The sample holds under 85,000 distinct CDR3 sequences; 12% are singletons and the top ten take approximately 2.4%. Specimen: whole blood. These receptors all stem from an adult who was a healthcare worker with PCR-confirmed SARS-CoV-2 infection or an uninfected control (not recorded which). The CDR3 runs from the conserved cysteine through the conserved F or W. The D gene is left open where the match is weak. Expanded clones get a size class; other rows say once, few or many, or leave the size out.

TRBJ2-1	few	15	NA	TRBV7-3	CASSLTLNSPNEQFF	TGTGCCAGCAGCTTAACGTTGAATAGCCCCAATGAGCAGTTCTTC
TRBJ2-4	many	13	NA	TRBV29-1	CSVEIQEGNIQYF	TGCAGCGTTGAAATTCAGGAGGGGAACATTCAGTACTTC
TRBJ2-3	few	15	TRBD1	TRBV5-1	CASSLGQVGTDTQYF	TGCGCCAGCAGCCTCGGACAGGTTGGCACAGATACGCAGTATTTT
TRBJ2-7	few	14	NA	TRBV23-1	CASSRNLDPYEQYF	TGCGCCAGCAGTCGTAACCTGGATCCCTACGAGCAGTACTTC
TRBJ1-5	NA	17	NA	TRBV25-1	CASSGTASKGSNQPQHF	TGTGCCAGCAGTGGTACAGCTAGCAAGGGTAGCAATCAGCCCCAGCATTTT
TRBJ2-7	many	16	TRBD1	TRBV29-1	CSVDSGTGGDAYEQYF	TGCAGCGTTGACTCTGGGACAGGGGGCGATGCCTACGAGCAGTACTTC
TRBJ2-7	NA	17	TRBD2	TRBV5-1	CASSLNLLAGDPYEQYF	TGCGCCAGCAGCTTGAACCTTCTAGCGGGAGATCCCTACGAGCAGTACTTC
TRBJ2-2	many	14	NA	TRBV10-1	CASRERKETGELFF	TGCGCCAGCAGGGAGAGGAAGGAAACCGGGGAGCTGTTTTTT
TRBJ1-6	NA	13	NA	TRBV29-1	CSVGYSHNSPLHF	TGCAGCGTTGGGTACAGTCATAATTCACCCCTCCACTTT
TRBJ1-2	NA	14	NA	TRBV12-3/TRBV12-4	CASSPEPGNYGYTF	TGTGCCAGCAGCCCTGAGCCAGGGAACTATGGCTACACCTTC